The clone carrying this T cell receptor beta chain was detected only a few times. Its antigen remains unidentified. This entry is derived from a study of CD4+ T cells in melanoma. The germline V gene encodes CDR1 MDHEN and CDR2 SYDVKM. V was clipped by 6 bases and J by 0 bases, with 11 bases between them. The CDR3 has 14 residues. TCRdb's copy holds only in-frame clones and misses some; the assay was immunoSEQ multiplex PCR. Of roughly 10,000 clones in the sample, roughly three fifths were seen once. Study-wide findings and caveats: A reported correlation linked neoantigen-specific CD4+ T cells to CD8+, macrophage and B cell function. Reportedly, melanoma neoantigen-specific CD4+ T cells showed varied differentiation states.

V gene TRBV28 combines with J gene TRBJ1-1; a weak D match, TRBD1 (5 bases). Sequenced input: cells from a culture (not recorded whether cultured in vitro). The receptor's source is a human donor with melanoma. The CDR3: CASRGRQLNTEAFF. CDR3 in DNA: TGTGCCAGCAGGGGACGACAATTGAACACTGAAGCTTTCTTT.